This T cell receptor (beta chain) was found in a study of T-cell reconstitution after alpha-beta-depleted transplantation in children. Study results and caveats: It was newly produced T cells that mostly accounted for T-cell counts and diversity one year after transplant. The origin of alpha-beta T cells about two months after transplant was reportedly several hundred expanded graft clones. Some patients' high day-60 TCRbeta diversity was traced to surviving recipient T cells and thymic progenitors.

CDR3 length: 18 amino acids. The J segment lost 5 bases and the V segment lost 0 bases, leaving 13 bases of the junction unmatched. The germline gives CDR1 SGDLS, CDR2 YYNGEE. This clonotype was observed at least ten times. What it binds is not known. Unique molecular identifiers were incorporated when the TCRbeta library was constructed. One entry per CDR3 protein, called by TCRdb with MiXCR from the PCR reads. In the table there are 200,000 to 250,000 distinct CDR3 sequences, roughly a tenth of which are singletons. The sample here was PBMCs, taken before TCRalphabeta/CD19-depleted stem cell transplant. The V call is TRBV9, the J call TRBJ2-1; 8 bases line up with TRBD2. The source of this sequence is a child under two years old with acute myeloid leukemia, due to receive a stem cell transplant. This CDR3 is CASSVGLAGRSINNEQFF. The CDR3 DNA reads TGTGCCAGCAGCGTAGGGTTAGCGGGGAGGAGTATTAACAATGAGCAGTTCTTC.